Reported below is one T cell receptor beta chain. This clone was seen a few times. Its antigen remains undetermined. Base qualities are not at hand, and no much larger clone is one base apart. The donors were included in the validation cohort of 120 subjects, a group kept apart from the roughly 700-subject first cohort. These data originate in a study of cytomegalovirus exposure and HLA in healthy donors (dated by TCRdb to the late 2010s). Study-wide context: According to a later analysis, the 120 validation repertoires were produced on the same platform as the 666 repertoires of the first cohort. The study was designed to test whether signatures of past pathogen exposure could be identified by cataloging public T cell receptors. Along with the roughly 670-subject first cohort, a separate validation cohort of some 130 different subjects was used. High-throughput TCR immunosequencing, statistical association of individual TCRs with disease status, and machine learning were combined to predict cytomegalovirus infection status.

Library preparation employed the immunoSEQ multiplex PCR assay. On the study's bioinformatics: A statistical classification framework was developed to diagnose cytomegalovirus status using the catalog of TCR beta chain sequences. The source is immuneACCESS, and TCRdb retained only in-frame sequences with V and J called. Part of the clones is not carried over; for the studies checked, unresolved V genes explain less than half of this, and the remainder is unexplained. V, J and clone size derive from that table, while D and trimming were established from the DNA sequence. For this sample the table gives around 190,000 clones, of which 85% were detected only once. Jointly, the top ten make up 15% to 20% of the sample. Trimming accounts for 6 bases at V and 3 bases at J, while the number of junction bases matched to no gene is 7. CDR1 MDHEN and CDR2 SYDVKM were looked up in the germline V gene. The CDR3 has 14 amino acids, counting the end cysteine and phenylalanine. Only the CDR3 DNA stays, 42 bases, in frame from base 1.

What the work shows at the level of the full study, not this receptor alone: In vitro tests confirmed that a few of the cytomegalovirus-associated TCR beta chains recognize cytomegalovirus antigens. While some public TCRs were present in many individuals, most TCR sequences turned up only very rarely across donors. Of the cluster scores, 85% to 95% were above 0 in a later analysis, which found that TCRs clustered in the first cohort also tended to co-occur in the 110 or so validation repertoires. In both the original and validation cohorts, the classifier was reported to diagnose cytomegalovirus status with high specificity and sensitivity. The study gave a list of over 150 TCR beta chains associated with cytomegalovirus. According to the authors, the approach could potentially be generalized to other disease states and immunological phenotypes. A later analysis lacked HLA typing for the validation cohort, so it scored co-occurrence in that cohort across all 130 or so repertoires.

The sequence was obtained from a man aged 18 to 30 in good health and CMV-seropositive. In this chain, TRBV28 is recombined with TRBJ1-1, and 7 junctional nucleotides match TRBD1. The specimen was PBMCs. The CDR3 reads CASSTDRVYTEAFF. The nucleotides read TGTGCCAGCAGCACTGACAGGGTGTACACTGAAGCTTTCTTT.